This is a list of T cell receptor beta chains from one sample in a study of T cell changes during pregnancy in multiple sclerosis. Generated by immunoSEQ multiplex PCR, the TCRdb table keeps only in-frame clones and is missing some. Seen here are about 83,000 clones, approximately 91% observed once, and the top ten hold 3.5%. Specimen: PBMCs, collected in the first trimester of pregnancy. These receptors were collected from a female donor in good health, serving as a control in a pregnancy study. Some clones in this sample may be carry-over from other donors' samples. Each CDR3 is given with its conserved first and last residue. Each record gives: V gene, clone size, D gene, J gene, CDR3 protein, CDR3 DNA. A D gene is named only where the DNA matches it firmly. The size field is filled for only some rows; it gives once, few, many or a size class.

TRBV2,once,NA,TRBJ1-1,CASKRWVNTEAFF,TGTGCCAGCAAGCGTTGGGTGAACACTGAAGCTTTCTTT
TRBV6-6,NA,TRBD1,TRBJ2-5,CASTLDRASETQYF,TGTGCCAGCACCCTCGACAGGGCATCCGAGACCCAGTACTTC
TRBV27,NA,NA,TRBJ1-6,CASSPQTGLGSPLHF,TGTGCCAGCAGTCCCCAAACAGGGCTCGGTTCACCCCTCCACTTT
TRBV5-8,NA,TRBD2,TRBJ2-1,CASSQSTGLAGYYEQFF,TGTGCCAGCAGCCAATCGACGGGACTAGCGGGATATTATGAGCAGTTCTTC
TRBV5-4,NA,TRBD2,TRBJ2-1,CASSFGGARNEQFF,TGTGCCAGCAGCTTCGGGGGGGCACGGAATGAGCAGTTCTTC
TRBV5-1,NA,NA,TRBJ2-3,CASSLAAASDTQYF,TGCGCCAGCAGCTTGGCCGCGGCCTCAGATACGCAGTATTTT
TRBV7-9,NA,TRBD1,TRBJ2-1,CASSSQTGSSYNEQFF,TGTGCCAGCAGCTCCCAGACAGGGAGCTCCTACAATGAGCAGTTCTTC
TRBV4-1,NA,NA,TRBJ2-3,CASSPLESGTDTQYF,TGCGCCAGCAGTCCACTAGAAAGCGGCACAGATACGCAGTATTTT
TRBV7-2,NA,TRBD1,TRBJ1-5,CASSYTGTGFQPQHF,TGTGCCAGCAGTTATACCGGGACAGGGTTTCAGCCCCAGCATTTT
TRBV11-1,NA,NA,TRBJ2-2,CASSRLTAGELFF,TGTGCCAGCAGCCGACTAACGGCCGGGGAGCTGTTTTTT
TRBV6-1,NA,NA,TRBJ1-2,CARSGGRGYGYTF,TGTGCCAGGAGCGGGGGAAGAGGGTATGGCTACACCTTC
TRBV29-1,NA,NA,TRBJ2-7,CSVERQGNLNF,TGCAGCGTTGAAAGGCAGGGGAATTTGAACTTC
TRBV29-1,NA,TRBD2,TRBJ2-3,CSVRFLVREGRGTDTQYF,TGCAGCGTTCGCTTTCTGGTCCGGGAGGGCCGAGGCACAGATACGCAGTATTTT
TRBV28,once,NA,TRBJ1-5,CASWRINQPQHF,TGTGCCAGCTGGCGGATTAATCAGCCCCAGCATTTT
TRBV30,once,TRBD2,TRBJ2-7,CAWRPGGGSYEQYF,TGTGCCTGGAGACCGGGAGGAGGCTCCTACGAGCAGTACTTC
TRBV5-6,NA,TRBD1,TRBJ2-7,CASTFWGQLYEQYF,TGTGCCAGCACCTTTTGGGGACAGCTCTACGAGCAGTACTTC
TRBV5-4,NA,TRBD2,TRBJ2-5,CASSRTSGGKKETQYF,TGTGCCAGCAGCAGGACTAGCGGGGGGAAAAAAGAGACCCAGTACTTC
TRBV7-3,NA,TRBD2,TRBJ2-2,CASSPLAGEQPLFF,TGTGCCAGCAGCCCGCTAGCGGGAGAACAACCGCTGTTTTTT
TRBV5-4,NA,TRBD2,TRBJ2-1,CASSPGLAGFNEQFF,TGTGCCAGCAGCCCGGGACTAGCGGGATTCAATGAGCAGTTCTTC
TRBV4-2,NA,TRBD1,TRBJ2-2,CASSQDLGRGSTGELFF,TGTGCCAGCAGCCAAGATCTCGGCAGGGGGAGCACCGGGGAGCTGTTTTTT
TRBV6-6,NA,NA,TRBJ1-1,CASRPTQVSVTEAFF,TGTGCCAGCAGACCAACACAGGTGTCGGTCACTGAAGCTTTCTTT
TRBV7-9,NA,TRBD2,TRBJ2-2,CASSKGRDTGELFF,TGTGCCAGCAGTAAGGGGAGGGACACCGGGGAGCTGTTTTTT
TRBV4-1,NA,TRBD2,TRBJ2-3,CASSLAGGRDTQYF,TGCGCCAGCAGCCTAGCGGGGGGGCGGGATACGCAGTATTTT
TRBV18,NA,TRBD1,TRBJ1-1,CASSPSRPGGGTEAFF,TGTGCCAGCTCACCCTCACGCCCAGGGGGTGGCACTGAAGCTTTCTTT
TRBV7-9,NA,TRBD1,TRBJ2-1,CASRSQGAANEQFF,TGTGCCAGCAGATCACAGGGGGCTGCCAATGAGCAGTTCTTC
TRBV5-4,NA,TRBD1,TRBJ2-7,CASSWGGTGRQEQYF,TGTGCCAGCAGCTGGGGCGGGACAGGGCGCCAAGAGCAGTACTTC
TRBV7-8,once,NA,TRBJ2-5,CASSSRTGEQYF,TGTGCCAGCAGCTCACGGACGGGGGAGCAGTACTTC
TRBV30,NA,TRBD1,TRBJ2-7,CAWSPSRDRAYEQYF,TGTGCCTGGAGTCCATCCCGGGACAGGGCGTACGAGCAGTACTTC
TRBV5-1,NA,TRBD2,TRBJ2-7,CASSLQSTSGNEQYF,TGCGCCAGCAGTCTTCAATCGACAAGCGGGAACGAGCAGTACTTC
TRBV28,NA,NA,TRBJ2-7,CASSSQGRGYEQYF,TGTGCCAGCAGTTCACAGGGAAGGGGCTACGAGCAGTACTTC